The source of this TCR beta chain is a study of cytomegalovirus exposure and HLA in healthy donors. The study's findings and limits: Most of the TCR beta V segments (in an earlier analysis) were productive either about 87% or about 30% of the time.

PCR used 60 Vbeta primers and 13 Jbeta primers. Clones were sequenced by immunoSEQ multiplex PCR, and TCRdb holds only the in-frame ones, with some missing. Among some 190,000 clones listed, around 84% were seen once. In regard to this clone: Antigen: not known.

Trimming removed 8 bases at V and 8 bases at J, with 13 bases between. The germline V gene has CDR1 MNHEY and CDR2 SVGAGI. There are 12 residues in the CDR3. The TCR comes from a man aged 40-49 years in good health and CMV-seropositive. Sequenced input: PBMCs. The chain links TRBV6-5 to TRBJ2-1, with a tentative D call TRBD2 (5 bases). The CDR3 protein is CASRDVSHEQFF. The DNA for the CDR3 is TGTGCCAGCCGGGATGTAAGCCATGAGCAGTTCTTC.